This T cell receptor (beta chain) was documented in a study of blood T cells in healthy people across ages. Then a second PCR, running about 6 to 11 cycles, was carried out with a sample-barcoded 5' primer and a J-beta primer mix. Each CDR3 protein is one row after TCRdb ran MiXCR on the 5' RACE reads. The profile covers more than 1 million distinct CDR3 sequences, with 40% to 55% appearing a single time and under 20% taken by the ten largest. Study results and limitations: Per million T cells, TCR beta diversity dropped about linearly as age rose.

Each donor gave 9 to 10 milliliters of peripheral blood. Notes on this clonotype: The antigen is unknown.

Germline CDR1 reads LGHDT; CDR2 reads YNNKEL (reference sequence). The CDR3 covers 13 residues. Trimming took 4 bases from V and 6 from J, leaving 12 bases between them. The sequencing input was blood. The sequence derives from a woman aged 55-70 years in good health. V is TRBV3-1 and J is TRBJ1-2, with a possible D match to TRBD1 (5 bases). CDR3 nucleotide sequence: TGTGCCAGCAGCCGGGGAGGGGAGGATGGCTACACCTTC. It encodes CASSRGGEDGYTF.